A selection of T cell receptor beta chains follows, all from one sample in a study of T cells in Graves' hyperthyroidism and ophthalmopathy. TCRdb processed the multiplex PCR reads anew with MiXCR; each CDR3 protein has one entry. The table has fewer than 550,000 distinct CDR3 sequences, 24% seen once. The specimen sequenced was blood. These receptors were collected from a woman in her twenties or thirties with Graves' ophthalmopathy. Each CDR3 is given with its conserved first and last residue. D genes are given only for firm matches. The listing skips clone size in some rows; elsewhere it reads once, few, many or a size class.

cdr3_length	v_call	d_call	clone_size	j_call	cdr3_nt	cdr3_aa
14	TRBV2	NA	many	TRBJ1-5	TGTGCCAGCATCGAGGGGCGAACGGGGAGGCCCCAGCATTTT	CASIEGRTGRPQHF
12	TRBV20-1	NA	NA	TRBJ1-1	TGCAGTGCTGCCGGGCCTATGACTGAAGCTTTCTTT	CSAAGPMTEAFF
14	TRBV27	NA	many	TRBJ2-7	TGTGCCAGCAGTTTCCACCAGGACAGCAACGAGCAGTACTTC	CASSFHQDSNEQYF
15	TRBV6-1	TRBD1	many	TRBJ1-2	TGTGCCAGCAGTCGGGACAGGGGCAATAACTATGGCTACACCTTC	CASSRDRGNNYGYTF
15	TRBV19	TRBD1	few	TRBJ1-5	TGTGCCAGTAATGAATACAGGGGATACAATCAGCCCCAGCATTTT	CASNEYRGYNQPQHF
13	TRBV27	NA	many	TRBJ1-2	TGTGCCAGCAGTCCCGGGGCGAGCTATGGCTACACCTTC	CASSPGASYGYTF
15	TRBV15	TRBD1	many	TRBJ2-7	TGTGCCACCAGCAGAGATCGGACAGGGGCATACGAGCAGTACTTC	CATSRDRTGAYEQYF
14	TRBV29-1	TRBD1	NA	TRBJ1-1	TGCATCGTTGACCGACAGGGGATGAACACTGAAGCTTTCTTT	CIVDRQGMNTEAFF
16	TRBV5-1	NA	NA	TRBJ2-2	TGCGCCAGCAGCTTGGAAGGTGTCGGAAACACCGGGGAGCTGTTTTTT	CASSLEGVGNTGELFF
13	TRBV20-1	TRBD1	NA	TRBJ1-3	TGCAGTGAAATTGGACAGGGACGAAACACCATATATTTT	CSEIGQGRNTIYF
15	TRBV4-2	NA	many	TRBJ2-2	TGTGCCAGCAGCCAAGCCTGGAAGAACACCGGGGAGCTGTTTTTT	CASSQAWKNTGELFF
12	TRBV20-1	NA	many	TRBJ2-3	TGCAGTGCGCCAGGGGTGGGAGATACGCAGTATTTT	CSAPGVGDTQYF
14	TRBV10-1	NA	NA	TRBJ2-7	TGCGCCAGCAGTGAGGCAGGGATTACCTACGAGCAGTACTTC	CASSEAGITYEQYF
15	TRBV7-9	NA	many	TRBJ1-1	TGTGCCAGCACCTCGTTCGGACTCTCGAACACTGAAGCTTTCTTT	CASTSFGLSNTEAFF
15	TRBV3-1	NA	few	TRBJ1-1	TGTGCCAGCAGCCAAGATCAAATAGGGGACACTGAAGCTTTCTTT	CASSQDQIGDTEAFF
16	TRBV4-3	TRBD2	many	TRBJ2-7	TGCGCCAGCAGCCTATCGTCGAGCGGGGGTAACTACGAGCAGTACTTC	CASSLSSSGGNYEQYF
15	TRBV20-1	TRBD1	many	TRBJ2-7	TGCAGTGCTAGAGATCCCCGGGACAGCCCCTACGAGCAGTACTTC	CSARDPRDSPYEQYF
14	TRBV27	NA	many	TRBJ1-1	TGTGCCAGCAGTTTGGGGGACGCAAACACTGAAGCTTTCTTT	CASSLGDANTEAFF
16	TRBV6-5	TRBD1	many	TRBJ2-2	TGTGCCAGCAGTCTGATGGGACAGCCGAACACCGGGGAGCTGTTTTTT	CASSLMGQPNTGELFF
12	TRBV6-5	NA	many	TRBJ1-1	TGTGCCAGCAGTTCGACAGGTGGGGAAGCTTTCTTT	CASSSTGGEAFF
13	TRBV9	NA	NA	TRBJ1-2	TGTGCCAGCAGCGTAGGGTTGGTGAATGGCTACACCTTC	CASSVGLVNGYTF
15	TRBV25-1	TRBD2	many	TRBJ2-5	TGTGCCAGCAGTGAAAGTAGCGGGGGGTCGGAGACCCAGTACTTC	CASSESSGGSETQYF
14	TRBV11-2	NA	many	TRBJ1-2	TGTGCCAGCAGCTTAGATTCGAGGGTAAATGGCTACACCTTC	CASSLDSRVNGYTF
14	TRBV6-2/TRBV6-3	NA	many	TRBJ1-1	TGTGCCAGCAGTTACTCGATGGCGGGGGATGAAGCTTTCTTT	CASSYSMAGDEAFF
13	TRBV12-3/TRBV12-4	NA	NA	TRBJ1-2	TGTGCCAGCAGTTTAATCCCCGGGGGCGGCTACACCTTC	CASSLIPGGGYTF
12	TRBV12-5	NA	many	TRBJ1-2	TGTGCTAGTGCCTTAGGATTGAGTGGCTACACCTTC	CASALGLSGYTF
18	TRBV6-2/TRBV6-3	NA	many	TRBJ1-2	TGTGCCAGCAGTTACCTCACGGAAATGACAGGCGGATCCTATGGCTACACCTTC	CASSYLTEMTGGSYGYTF